These T cell receptor beta chains were read from a single sample in a study of somatic mutations in cytotoxic T cells in rheumatoid arthritis. Assay: immunoSEQ multiplex PCR; the TCRdb copy retains only in-frame clones and omits some. The table shows approximately 13,000 clones, with 65% to 75% occurring only once. Source material: CD8+ T cells sorted from blood. Receptors originate from an adult with rheumatoid arthritis. CDR3s include the opening cysteine and the closing phenylalanine or tryptophan. Each record gives: D gene, clone size, J gene, V gene, CDR3 protein, CDR3 DNA. The D gene is left open where the match is weak. Rows give clone size only sometimes, using once, few, many, or a class for an expanded clone.

TRBD1 once TRBJ2-5 TRBV7-8 CASSLGQGQIETQYF TGTGCCAGCAGCTTGGGACAGGGACAAATAGAGACCCAGTACTTC
TRBD1 - TRBJ1-1 TRBV28 CASSLTGRNTEAFF TGTGCCAGCAGTTTGACAGGGAGGAACACTGAAGCTTTCTTT
TRBD2 once TRBJ2-3 TRBV4-1 CASSQATSGGSQDTQYF TGCGCCAGCAGCCAGGCAACTAGCGGGGGGTCCCAAGATACGCAGTATTTT
- - TRBJ1-2 TRBV10-3 CAVNSGRRDYGYTF TGTGCCGTAAATTCCGGAAGAAGAGACTATGGCTACACCTTC
TRBD1 - TRBJ1-5 TRBV6-4 CASSEGTGGQPQHF TGTGCCAGCAGTGAAGGGACAGGGGGTCAGCCCCAGCATTTT
- few TRBJ2-7 TRBV9 CASSVDSGDEQYF TGTGCCAGCAGCGTAGACTCTGGGGACGAGCAGTACTTC
- once TRBJ2-7 TRBV4-1 CASSHSQGSTYEQYF TGCGCCAGCAGCCACTCCCAGGGGTCCACCTACGAGCAGTACTTC
- - TRBJ1-1 TRBV13 CASSPTGTPNTEAFF TGTGCCAGCAGCCCCACCGGGACACCAAACACTGAAGCTTTCTTT
- - TRBJ2-7 TRBV7-8 CASSYTGILSSYEQYF TGTGCCAGCAGCTACACAGGGATCTTAAGCTCCTACGAGCAGTACTTC
- - TRBJ2-7 TRBV5-6 CASSRGDTLPYEQYF TGTGCCAGCTCCAGGGGGGACACCCTTCCGTACGAGCAGTACTTC
TRBD1 few TRBJ2-7 TRBV7-9 CASSSDRGYEQYF TGTGCCAGCAGCTCGGACAGGGGGTACGAGCAGTACTTC
TRBD2 - TRBJ2-1 TRBV19 CASSMGSGGPYNEQFF TGTGCCAGTAGTATGGGTAGCGGGGGACCCTACAATGAGCAGTTCTTC
TRBD2 - TRBJ2-3 TRBV4-1 CASSPAGDTDTQYF TGCGCCAGCAGCCCAGCGGGAGACACAGATACGCAGTATTTT
TRBD2 - TRBJ2-3 TRBV2 CASSGSRGGPSDTQYF TGTGCCAGCAGTGGATCGCGGGGGGGGCCCTCAGATACGCAGTATTTT
- - TRBJ2-1 TRBV6-6 CASSTDIRGNEQFF TGTGCCAGCAGCACGGACATACGCGGGAATGAGCAGTTCTTC
- - TRBJ1-1 TRBV5-5 CASSADTVNTEAFF TGTGCCAGCAGCGCGGACACAGTGAACACTGAAGCTTTCTTT
TRBD1 - TRBJ1-2 TRBV28 CASSPATHTQGILSYGYTF TGTGCCAGCAGTCCCGCCACCCACACACAGGGGATCTTGTCTTATGGCTACACCTTC
TRBD1 - TRBJ1-5 TRBV9 CASSAGTGSQPQHF TGTGCCAGCAGCGCCGGGACAGGGAGTCAGCCCCAGCATTTT
TRBD1 - TRBJ1-5 TRBV5-6 CASSLTGGWNQPQHF TGTGCCAGCAGCTTGACAGGGGGTTGGAATCAGCCCCAGCATTTT
- - TRBJ2-7 TRBV7-9 CASSLVETQYEQYF TGTGCCAGCAGCTTAGTCGAGACACAATACGAGCAGTACTTC
TRBD1 - TRBJ1-1 TRBV7-6 CASARGRDTEAFF TGTGCCAGCGCCAGGGGGAGAGACACTGAAGCTTTCTTT
- - TRBJ1-1 TRBV6-1 CASSVWDGPNTEAFF TGTGCCAGCAGCGTCTGGGACGGCCCGAACACTGAAGCTTTCTTT
- - TRBJ1-1 TRBV6-1 CASRGTEAFF TGTGCCAGCAGGGGCACTGAAGCTTTCTTT
- medium-sized TRBJ2-6 TRBV5-6 CASSTGGANVLTF TGTGCCAGCAGCACGGGCGGGGCCAACGTCCTGACTTTC
- - TRBJ2-7 TRBV11-1 CASSFDQGGEQYF TGTGCCAGCAGCTTTGATCAGGGAGGCGAGCAGTACTTC
TRBD1 few TRBJ2-7 TRBV28 CASSFSGTDEQYF TGTGCCAGCAGTTTCTCCGGGACAGACGAGCAGTACTTC
- - TRBJ2-4 TRBV28 CASSFLRGGPVAKNIQYF TGTGCCAGCAGTTTCCTCAGGGGGGGACCCGTAGCCAAAAACATTCAGTACTTC
- - TRBJ2-7 TRBV5-6 CASSFGASNEQYF TGTGCCAGCAGCTTTGGTGCTAGTAACGAGCAGTACTTC
TRBD1 - TRBJ1-2 TRBV7-6 CASSPGQGAGGYTF TGTGCCAGCAGCCCAGGACAGGGGGCAGGAGGCTACACCTTC
- - TRBJ2-2 TRBV9 CASSVEGPYTGELFF TGTGCCAGCAGCGTAGAAGGACCTTACACCGGGGAGCTGTTTTTT
TRBD1 few TRBJ1-1 TRBV15 CATSRPGQGMNTEAFF TGTGCCACCAGCAGGCCGGGACAGGGGATGAACACTGAAGCTTTCTTT
- few TRBJ2-7 TRBV2 CASVNYEQYF TGTGCCAGTGTCAACTACGAGCAGTACTTC
TRBD2 - TRBJ2-7 TRBV29-1 CSVEDTGGQGRIEQYF TGCAGCGTTGAAGATACGGGGGGGCAGGGGAGAATCGAGCAGTACTTC
- - TRBJ2-3 TRBV9 CASTLDSPTDTQYF TGTGCCAGCACCCTGGACTCCCCCACAGATACGCAGTATTTT
- - TRBJ1-5 TRBV21-1 CASSKRPVNQPQHF TGTGCCAGCAGCAAACGCCCAGTCAATCAGCCCCAGCATTTT
TRBD2 few TRBJ2-3 TRBV6-4 CASSDSRGGTDTQYF TGTGCCAGCAGTGACTCGCGGGGGGGCACAGATACGCAGTATTTT
- - TRBJ2-7 TRBV2 CASSEDAGRTHEQYF TGTGCCAGCAGTGAAGATGCAGGGAGAACCCACGAGCAGTACTTC